The 25 T cell receptor beta chains presented below share a single source sample, sequenced in a study of T-cell reconstitution after alpha-beta-depleted transplantation in children (dated by TCRdb to the mid-2010s). The method was PCR. Instrument used: Illumina HiSeq 2500. TCR library preparation used molecular barcoding, with unique molecular identifiers applied to normalize quantification of the TCRbeta repertoire. TCRdb reran the public reads through fastp at Q25 and MiXCR, keeping productive beta chains. Each entry merges the rows of one CDR3 protein and shows their most common DNA and genes. The sample data list about 580,000 distinct CDR3 sequences, and about 21% of these were observed just once. The ten largest clones represent about 14% of the sample. Interpreted using the paper, the treatment or condition label stands for: allogeneic hematopoietic cell transplantation with graft depleted of TCRalphabeta T cells and CD19 B cells.

This sample comprised PBMCs, mostly from graft donor cells, obtained 360 days after TCRalphabeta/CD19-depleted stem cell transplant. The receptors here all came from a boy under three years old who had a stem cell transplant for acute myeloid leukemia, so the T cells may come from the graft donor.

This clonotype was seen a few times. The chain links TRBV29-1 to TRBJ1-4, with no clear D. The CDR3 runs to 13 residues. Germline CDR1 is SQVTM and CDR2 is ANQGSEA. V was pared by 5 bases and J by 8 bases, with 15 bases between. CDR3 bases: TGCAGCGTTAGTGACCGGGCCAAGGAAAAACTGTTTTTT. Translation: CSVSDRAKEKLFF.

The chain links TRBV20-1 to TRBJ2-7; D ambiguous. This CDR3 has 10 amino acids. Germline V CDR1 and CDR2: DFQATT, SNEGSKA (reference sequence). V lost 7 bases and J 0 bases, leaving 4 bases between the germline ends. The CDR3 loop reads CSVVSYEQYV. The CDR3 bases are TGCAGTGTGGTCTCCTACGAGCAGTACGTC.

There are many counts of this clonotype. V and J are TRBV5-1 and TRBJ2-5, with D maybe TRBD2 (6 bases). This CDR3 is built from 12 residues. Trimming removed 5 bases from V and 3 bases from J, with 8 bases in between. Germline assignment: CDR1 SGHRS and CDR2 YFSETQ. The CDR3 DNA follows: TGCGCCAGCAGGGGCGGGGAAGAGACCCAGTACTTC. It is translated as CASRGGEETQYF.

The V and J genes are TRBV29-1 and TRBJ1-1; TRBD1 agrees at 9 bases. This CDR3 region has 18 residues. The V and J ends lost 0 bases and 4 bases, in that order; junction bases with no gene match: 15. Germline loops: CDR1 SQVTM, CDR2 ANQGSEA. CDR3 in DNA: TGCAGCGTTGAAGAGGGTGGGGGACAGGGTAAGTTGTCCACTGAAGCTTTCTTT. Its translation is CSVEEGGGQGKLSTEAFF.

The chain uses TRBV13 and TRBJ2-1, with unresolved D. The CDR3 length is 12 residues. Trimming stripped 10 bases from V and 6 bases from J, with 13 bases between. The germline V gene has CDR1 PRHDT and CDR2 FYEKMQ (reference sequence). CDR3 in amino acids: CAMGLGLNEQFF. CDR3 in DNA: TGTGCCATGGGCCTCGGCCTCAATGAGCAGTTCTTC.

The chain employs TRBV21-1 and TRBJ2-6; the table names TRBD1, a call not compared with the DNA. TRBV21-1 is given as a pseudogene. The CDR3 is made up of 16 amino acids. CDR3 in DNA: TGTGCCAGCAGCAGCCACAGGGGTAACGGGGCCAACGTCCTGACTTTC. Translation gives CASSSHRGNGANVLTF.

This clonotype was observed a few times. This chain links TRBV30 with TRBJ1-6; D remains unclear. Germline loops: CDR1 GTSNPN, CDR2 SVGIG (reference sequence). This CDR3 is built from 13 residues. The V end was cut by 4 bases, the J end by 5 bases, with 9 bases between. The CDR3 spells CAWNGRNNSPLHF. CDR3 DNA sequence: TGTGCCTGGAATGGCAGAAATAATTCACCCCTCCACTTT.

In this sample, this clonotype turned up a few times. DNA for the CDR3: TGTGCCAGCAGCTCCGCGTGGGCAGAAGAGACCCAGTACTTC. Its protein product is CASSSAWAEETQYF. This rearrangement joins TRBV7-6 to TRBJ2-5, with D unclear. CDR3 length: 14 amino acids. Germline CDR1 and CDR2: SGHVS and FNYEAQ. Trimming pared 4 bases from V and 3 bases from J, leaving 12 bases between.

This clonotype was counted ten times or more. This chain joins TRBV18 and TRBJ2-7; D perhaps matches TRBD1 (6 bases). With 2 bases removed from V and 2 bases from J, the gap between germline ends came to 7 bases. The CDR3 contains 13 residues. CDR1 is KGHSH, CDR2 LQKENI, per germline. CDR3 sequence: CASSPGQTYEQYF. The CDR3 region has the DNA TGTGCCAGCTCACCAGGACAGACCTACGAGCAGTACTTC. Based on the CDR3 plus reference TRBV18 and TRBJ2-7, the full variable domain is NAGVMQNPRHLVRRRGQEARLRCSPMKGHSHVYWYRQLPEEGLKFMVYLQKENIIDESGMPKERFSAEFPKEGPSILRIQQVVRGDSAAYFCASSPGQTYEQYFGPGTRLTVT.

V usage is TRBV29-1 and J usage is TRBJ1-1; D might be TRBD1 (5 bases). The V and J ends lost 7 bases and 7 bases respectively, with 16 bases between them. The CDR3 covers 12 residues. Germline V lookup: CDR1 SQVTM, CDR2 ANQGSEA. The CDR3 sequence: CSGGREGREAFF. CDR3 bases: TGCAGCGGAGGCAGGGAGGGTCGTGAAGCTTTCTTT.

The rearrangement uses TRBV15 and TRBJ2-2, with D possibly TRBD1 on 5 matching bases. The V gene lost 2 bases and the J gene lost 6 bases, with 19 bases spanning the gap. The germline gives CDR1 LNHNV, CDR2 YYDKDF (reference sequence). There are 17 residues in the CDR3. The CDR3 reads CATSRSPEIGVAGELFF. CDR3 sequence (DNA): TGTGCCACCAGCAGATCGCCGGAGATAGGGGTGGCCGGGGAGCTGTTTTTT.

This clonotype was counted at least ten times. The rearrangement links TRBV11-2 to TRBJ2-7; no clear D. Trimming removed 5 bases at V and 7 bases at J, with 24 bases between. This CDR3 spans 16 amino acids. Germline lookup yields CDR1 SGHAT and CDR2 FQNNGV. Here the CDR3 DNA reads TGTGCCAGCAGCACTTACTCCGGGCCCACCCAAGGGGAGCAGTACGTC. Residues: CASSTYSGPTQGEQYV.

This clonotype came up once. The genes are TRBV9 and TRBJ2-1; TRBD1 might be the D (6 bases). The germline V and J ends were trimmed by 1 base and 2 bases, with 13 bases remaining between them. In germline, CDR1 is SGDLS, CDR2 YYNGEE. This CDR3 has 16 amino acids. CDR3 residues: CASSVRQDQPYNEQFF. The CDR3 DNA follows: TGTGCCAGCAGCGTACGACAGGACCAGCCCTACAATGAGCAGTTCTTC.

In its sample, this clonotype was seen a few times. The J gene is TRBJ2-6, the V gene TRBV4-3; the D is unclear. The CDR3 sequence is 16 residues long. V dropped 1 base and J dropped 2 bases, with 9 bases sitting between them. Germline V lookup: CDR1 LGHNA, CDR2 YSLEER. The CDR3 nucleotides read TGCGCCAGCAGCCAAGGAAGGACGGCTGGGGCCAACGTCCTGACTTTC. It codes for CASSQGRTAGANVLTF.

This clonotype was picked up a small number of times. V and J are TRBV7-2 and TRBJ2-4; 8 bases are shared with TRBD1. The CDR3 covers 13 residues. V gave up 5 bases and J gave up 5 bases; unmatched junction bases: 2. Germline V CDR1 and CDR2: SGHTA, FQGNSA. CDR3 in amino acids: CASSLDRENIQYF. In DNA form, the CDR3 reads TGTGCCAGCAGCCTGGACAGGGAAAACATTCAGTACTTC.

This clonotype has more than one count but fewer than ten. The chain is built from TRBV9 and TRBJ2-1, with D hard to call. Per the germline V gene, CDR1 is SGDLS and CDR2 is YYNGEE. The CDR3 covers 15 residues. V lost 0 bases to trimming and J lost 2 bases, with 9 bases between them. The chain's CDR3 is CASSVEALPYNEQFF. The DNA of the CDR3 is TGTGCCAGCAGCGTAGAAGCGTTGCCCTACAATGAGCAGTTCTTC.

This chain joins TRBV12-3 or TRBV12-4 and TRBJ2-2; no firm D call. Trimming took off 7 bases at V and 1 base at J, with 22 bases between the two ends. The CDR3 contains 18 residues. The CDR3 loop is CASTLPGVVVMNTGELFF. Written as DNA, the CDR3 is TGTGCCAGCACCCTCCCCGGAGTGGTGGTCATGAACACCGGGGAGCTGTTTTTT.

J is TRBJ2-3 and V is TRBV20-1, with D unresolved. Germline CDR1 and CDR2: DFQATT and SNEGSKA (reference sequence). Trimming stripped 3 bases from V and 4 bases from J, with 2 bases between. The length of the CDR3 is 10 residues. The CDR3 reads CSASSDTQYF. CDR3 bases: TGCAGTGCTAGTTCAGATACGCAGTATTTT.

This clonotype was observed many times. The V call is TRBV2, the J call TRBJ2-1; tentative D call: TRBD1 (6 bases). V dropped 6 bases and J dropped 1 base, with 10 bases sitting between them. Germline assignment: CDR1 SNHLY and CDR2 FYNNEI. This CDR3 region has 14 residues. As DNA, the CDR3 is TGTGCCAGCAGGGGGACATTGTCCTACAATGAGCAGTTCTTC. Encoded protein: CASRGTLSYNEQFF.

This clonotype was observed a handful of times. J is TRBJ1-5 and V is TRBV20-1; a weak D match, TRBD1 (5 bases). V dropped 2 bases and J dropped 1 base, with 9 bases sitting between them. Germline loops: CDR1 DFQATT, CDR2 SNEGSKA (reference sequence). The CDR3 is 14 residues long. The DNA for the CDR3 is TGCAGTGCTAGATCAGGGACCAGCAATCAGCCCCAGCATTTT. Amino acid sequence: CSARSGTSNQPQHF.

The chain couples TRBV15 to TRBJ1-6; tentatively, D is TRBD1 (6 bases). In germline, CDR1 is LNHNV, CDR2 YYDKDF (reference sequence). V lost 1 base and J 8 bases, leaving 24 bases between the germline ends. This CDR3 is built from 19 residues. In DNA, the CDR3 is TGTGCCACCAGCAGAGTGGGACACCCTAGGGATGGTGATGATTCACCCCTCCACTTT. Residues: CATSRVGHPRDGDDSPLHF.

The chain employs TRBV20-1 and TRBJ1-2; D is undetermined. Germline V gene sequence: CDR1 DFQATT, CDR2 SNEGSKA (reference sequence). The CDR3 contains 16 residues. For the CDR3, the DNA is TGCAGGCCTCAACCACTAGAGGAGGGCTTGGGTTCGGGCTACACCTTC. Amino acids: CRPQPLEEGLGSGYTF.

There are many counts of this clonotype. The rearrangement joins TRBV4-2 to TRBJ2-5, with TRBD2 matching 9 bases. J gave up 2 bases and V 0 bases, and 4 bases lay outside the gene matches. The CDR3 is made up of 16 amino acids. Germline loops: CDR1 LGHNA, CDR2 YNFKEQ. CDR3: CASSQDQAGGQETQYF. The CDR3 DNA reads TGTGCCAGCAGCCAAGATCAGGCGGGGGGGCAAGAGACCCAGTACTTC.

V usage is TRBV2 and J usage is TRBJ2-7; possibly TRBD1 for D (6 bases). This CDR3 is 15 amino acids long. The germline CDR1 and CDR2 sequences are SNHLY and FYNNEI. Trimming removed 5 bases at V and 0 bases at J, with 14 bases between. The CDR3 sequence: CASSLAQGSSYEQYV. Written as DNA, the CDR3 is TGTGCCAGCAGTCTGGCTCAGGGGAGCTCCTACGAGCAGTACGTC.

The V and J genes are TRBV5-1 and TRBJ1-4; 8 nucleotides line up with TRBD1. Germline CDR1 SGHRS, CDR2 YFSETQ. After removal of 4 bases from V and 7 bases from J, the junction contained 6 bases not matched to a gene. This CDR3 is built from 14 residues. The CDR3 loop is CASSPDREGEKLFF. The CDR3 DNA follows: TGCGCCAGCAGCCCGGACAGGGAGGGTGAAAAACTGTTTTTT.